This TCR beta chain stems from a study of T cell responses to AZD1222 COVID-19 vaccine. The protocol was immunoSEQ multiplex PCR, while the TCRdb copy is restricted to in-frame clones and leaves out a portion. The data contain approximately 140,000 clones, roughly four fifths of them seen just once; the ten biggest clones take up over 4%. This CDR3 has 14 residues. Germline loops: CDR1 SGHRS, CDR2 YFSETQ. The V and J ends lost 0 bases and 8 bases respectively, with 14 bases between them. The TCR was taken from an adult in good health. The V call is TRBV5-1, the J call TRBJ1-2, with a tentative D call TRBD1 (5 bases). The sample in question was peripheral blood, obtained on day 0 of MenACWY control vaccination. Here the CDR3 reads CASSLVAGHRGYTF. The CDR3 DNA reads as TGCGCCAGCAGCTTGGTGGCAGGGCATAGAGGCTACACCTTC.